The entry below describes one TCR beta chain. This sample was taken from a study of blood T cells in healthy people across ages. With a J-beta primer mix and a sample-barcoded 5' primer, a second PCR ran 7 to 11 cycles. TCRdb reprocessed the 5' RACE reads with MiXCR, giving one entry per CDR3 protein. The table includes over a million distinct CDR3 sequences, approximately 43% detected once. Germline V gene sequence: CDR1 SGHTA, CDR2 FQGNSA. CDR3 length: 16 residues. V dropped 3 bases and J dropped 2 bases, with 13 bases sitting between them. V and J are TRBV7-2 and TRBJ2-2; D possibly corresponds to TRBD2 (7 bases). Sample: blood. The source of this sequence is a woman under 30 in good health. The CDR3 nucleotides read TGTGCCAGCAGCTTTTTCGGCGGGGGCAACACCGGGGAGCTGTTTTTT. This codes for CASSFFGGGNTGELFF.